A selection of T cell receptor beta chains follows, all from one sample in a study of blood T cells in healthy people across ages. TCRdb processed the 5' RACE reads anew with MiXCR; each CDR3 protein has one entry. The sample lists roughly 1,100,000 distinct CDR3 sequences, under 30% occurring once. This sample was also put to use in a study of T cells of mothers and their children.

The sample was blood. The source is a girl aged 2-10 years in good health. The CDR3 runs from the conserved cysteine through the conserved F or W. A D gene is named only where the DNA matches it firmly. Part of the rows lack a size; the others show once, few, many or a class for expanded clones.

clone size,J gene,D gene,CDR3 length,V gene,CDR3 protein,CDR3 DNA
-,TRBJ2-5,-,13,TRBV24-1,CATSDGKKETQYF,TGTGCCACCAGTGATGGAAAGAAAGAGACCCAGTACTTC
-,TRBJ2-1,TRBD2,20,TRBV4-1,CASSHPGLAGINRPSNEQFF,TGCGCCAGCAGCCACCCGGGACTAGCGGGTATAAACAGACCTTCTAATGAGCAGTTCTTC
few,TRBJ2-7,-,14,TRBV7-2,CASSFRRASYEQYF,TGTGCCAGCAGCTTTAGGAGGGCGTCCTACGAGCAGTACTTC
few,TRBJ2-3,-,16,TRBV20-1,CSARDISGKAADTQYF,TGCAGTGCTAGAGATATTTCGGGGAAGGCGGCAGATACGCAGTATTTT
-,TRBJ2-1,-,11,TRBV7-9,CASSSEWEQFF,TGTGCCAGCAGCTCAGAGTGGGAGCAGTTCTTC
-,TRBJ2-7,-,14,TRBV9,CASSVGVGQYEQYF,TGTGCCAGCAGCGTAGGGGTAGGACAATACGAGCAGTACTTC
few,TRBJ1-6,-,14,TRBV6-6,CASSPQGYNPPLHF,TGTGCCAGCAGTCCACAGGGCTATAATCCACCCCTCCACTTT
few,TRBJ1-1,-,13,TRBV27,CASSLAFSTEAFF,TGTGCCAGCAGTTTAGCGTTCAGCACTGAAGCTTTCTTT
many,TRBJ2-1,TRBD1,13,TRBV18,CASSPGTVNEQFF,TGTGCCAGCTCACCAGGGACAGTTAATGAGCAGTTCTTC
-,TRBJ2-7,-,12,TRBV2,CAPYYAHSEQCF,TGTGCCCCGTACTACGCCCACAGCGAGCAGTGCTTC
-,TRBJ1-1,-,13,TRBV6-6,CASSWGRITEAFF,TGTGCCAGCAGTTGGGGCAGAATAACTGAAGCTTTCTTT
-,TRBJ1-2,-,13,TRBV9,CASSVEVDYGYTF,TGTGCCAGCAGCGTAGAAGTGGACTATGGCTACACCTTC
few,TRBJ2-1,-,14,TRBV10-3,CAISSGSSYNEQFF,TGTGCCATCTCATCGGGTTCCTCCTACAATGAGCAGTTCTTC
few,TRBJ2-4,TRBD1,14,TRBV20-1,CSALGQGWENIQYF,TGCAGTGCCTTAGGACAGGGGTGGGAAAACATTCAGTACTTC
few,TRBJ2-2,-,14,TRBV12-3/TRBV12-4,CASSQGTSVMELFF,TGTGCCAGCAGCCAAGGGACGTCGGTGATGGAGCTGTTTTTT
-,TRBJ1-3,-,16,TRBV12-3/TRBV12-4,CASSFTWDPMKNTIYF,TGTGCCAGCAGTTTCACGTGGGATCCCATGAAAAACACCATATATTTT
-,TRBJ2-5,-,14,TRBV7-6,CASSLRRIKETQYF,TGTGCCAGCAGCTTAAGGCGTATTAAAGAGACCCAGTACTTC